A single sample gave rise to the 29 T cell receptor beta chains below, sequenced in a study of cytomegalovirus exposure and HLA in healthy donors. A multiplex PCR was run with 60 Vbeta primers and 13 Jbeta primers. TCRdb's copy holds only in-frame clones and misses some; the assay was immunoSEQ multiplex PCR. The profile shows 90,000 to 100,000 clones, approximately 77% of them singletons. The sample taken for sequencing was PBMCs. The receptor set was obtained from a woman in her thirties or forties in good health and CMV-seronegative.

V usage is TRBV6-5 and J usage is TRBJ1-1, with 12 bases aligning to TRBD1. Germline trimming cut 6 bases from V and 6 bases from J; bases unmatched to any gene: 5. Germline CDR1 is MNHEY and CDR2 is SVGAGI. The CDR3 contains 14 residues. CDR3 DNA sequence: TGTGCCAGCAGGGCCGGGACAGGGGGCTCTGAAGCTTTCTTT. This codes for CASRAGTGGSEAFF.

This clone was detected a few times. V gene TRBV5-6 combines with J gene TRBJ1-4; D might be TRBD1 (6 bases). The CDR3 has 15 amino acids. Germline CDR1 is SGHDT and CDR2 is YYEEEE. V was clipped by 3 bases and J by 5 bases, with 14 bases between them. The CDR3 nucleotides read TGTGCCAGCAGCTCCACAGGGCAGGTGAATGAAAAACTGTTTTTT. Its protein product is CASSSTGQVNEKLFF.

V gene TRBV4-1 combines with J gene TRBJ1-2; the D is unclear. Germline V CDR1 and CDR2: MGHRA, YSYEKL. V gave up 0 bases and J gave up 8 bases, with 16 bases separating them. CDR3 length: 15 amino acids. In nucleotides, the CDR3 is TGCGCCAGCAGCCAAGAAATTTCAGGAGGAAACGGCTACACCTTC. Translating it yields CASSQEISGGNGYTF.

This clone was detected once. CDR3 sequence reads: CASSEGPGTPYGYTF. The CDR3 DNA reads TGTGCCAGCAGCGAGGGCCCCGGGACTCCCTATGGCTACACCTTC. This chain joins TRBV5-6 and TRBJ1-2; tentative D call: TRBD1 (5 bases). CDR1 and CDR2 (germline): SGHDT, YYEEEE. The CDR3 sequence is 15 residues long. V was cut by 4 bases and J by 4 bases, with 17 bases left in between.

J is TRBJ2-3 and V is TRBV6-1; 11 bases map to TRBD2. The V gene end was trimmed by 7 bases and the J gene end by 2 bases; junction bases not matched to a gene: 5. Germline V gives CDR1 MNHNS, CDR2 SASEGT. The CDR3 is 15 amino acids. CDR3 nucleotide sequence: TGTGCCAGCATTCTAGCGGGGGGCCCCACAGATACGCAGTATTTT. It is translated as CASILAGGPTDTQYF.

This clone was detected only a few times. This sequence joins TRBV27 and TRBJ1-1, with D possibly being TRBD1 (6 bases). V dropped 3 bases and J dropped 4 bases, with 9 bases sitting between them. The CDR3 consists of 13 residues. The germline V gene encodes CDR1 MNHEY and CDR2 SMNVEV (reference sequence). The CDR3 reads CASSFRQVTEAFF. CDR3 nucleotides: TGTGCCAGCAGTTTTAGACAGGTCACTGAAGCTTTCTTT.

The chain carries TRBV2 and TRBJ2-1; maybe TRBD1 (5 bases). V gave up 8 bases and J gave up 2 bases, with 16 bases separating them. Germline CDR1 SNHLY, CDR2 FYNNEI. The CDR3 spans 15 residues. CDR3 coding DNA: TGTGCCAGCGGAGCAGGGTCCACAACCTACAATGAGCAGTTCTTC. It specifies CASGAGSTTYNEQFF.

The chain links TRBV9 to TRBJ1-2; D not certain. Trimming left V 1 base short and J 2 bases short, with 12 bases between. The germline CDR1 and CDR2 sequences are SGDLS and YYNGEE. The CDR3 totals 15 residues. The CDR3: CASSVTALTNYGYTF. CDR3 coding DNA: TGTGCCAGCAGCGTAACAGCCCTTACAAACTATGGCTACACCTTC.

The gene calls are TRBV7-3 and TRBJ2-1, with TRBD2 matching over 9 bases. Germline assignment: CDR1 SGHTA and CDR2 FQGTGA. The length of the CDR3 is 14 residues. V shed 5 bases, J shed 7 bases, and the junction held 6 bases outside the gene matches. The CDR3 region is CASSPGLAKNEQFF. DNA for the CDR3: TGTGCCAGCAGCCCGGGACTAGCTAAGAATGAGCAGTTCTTC.

The chain combines TRBV10-3 with TRBJ2-5; 14 bases line up with TRBD2. The CDR3 sequence is 15 residues long. Trimming cost V 10 bases and J 1 base; bases outside gene matches: 5. Germline V gene lookup returns CDR1 ENHRY and CDR2 SYGVKD. CDR3 in amino acids: CATEGTSGGQETQYF. In DNA, the CDR3 is TGTGCCACCGAGGGGACTAGCGGGGGCCAAGAGACCCAGTACTTC.

The chain uses TRBV5-4 and TRBJ2-7; tentatively, D is TRBD1 (5 bases). The CDR3 extends over 14 amino acids. The germline V gene encodes CDR1 SGHNT and CDR2 YYREEE (reference sequence). V was clipped by 2 bases and J by 0 bases, with 9 bases between them. The CDR3 loop is CASSLAGPSYEQYF. The CDR3 DNA sequence: TGTGCCAGCAGCTTAGCAGGGCCCTCCTACGAGCAGTACTTC.

The rearrangement links TRBV13 to TRBJ2-5, with 14 bases identical to TRBD2. This CDR3 is built from 17 residues. The V and J ends lost 5 bases and 5 bases, in that order; junction bases with no gene match: 10. Germline V gene lookup returns CDR1 PRHDT and CDR2 FYEKMQ (reference sequence). CDR3 sequence (DNA): TGTGCCAGCAGCCAGAGACTAGCGGGGGGGCATCGGGAGACCCAGTACTTC. Translated, it gives CASSQRLAGGHRETQYF. Full variable domain (rest looked up from reference TRBV13 and TRBJ2-5): AAGVIQSPRHLIKEKRETATLKCYPIPRHDTVYWYQQGPGQDPQFLISFYEKMQSDKGSIPDRFSAQQFSDYHSELNMSSLELGDSALYFCASSQRLAGGHRETQYFGPGTRLLVL.

The sample holds one count of this clone. The rearrangement links TRBV4-1 to TRBJ1-4; D perhaps matches TRBD1 (6 bases). The V gene lost 0 bases and the J gene lost 7 bases, with 12 bases spanning the gap. Per the germline V gene, CDR1 is MGHRA and CDR2 is YSYEKL. CDR3 length: 15 amino acids. CDR3 DNA: TGCGCCAGCAGCCAAGAACCCCGACAGGCTGAAAAACTGTTTTTT. Protein product: CASSQEPRQAEKLFF.

To note about this clone: The junction shows a germline mismatch at one end, possibly a read error. The sample has other DNA sequences that encode this CDR3 too. The genes are TRBV7-7 and TRBJ2-7; D not resolved. The CDR3 covers 14 residues. Germline CDR1 reads SSHAT; CDR2 reads FNYEAQ (reference sequence). DNA for the CDR3: TGTGCTAGCAGCGCTTCAGGTTCGTCCTACGAGCAGTACTTC. This sequence encodes CASSASGSSYEQYF.

V is TRBV6-5 and J is TRBJ1-1; tentatively, D is TRBD1 (5 bases). The CDR3 loop spans 15 amino acids. Per germline, CDR1 MNHEY and CDR2 SVGAGI. Trimming removed 0 bases from V and 1 base from J, with 9 bases in between. DNA of the CDR3: TGTGCCAGCAGTTACTCTCCGGGGGGGAACACTGAAGCTTTCTTT. It translates to CASSYSPGGNTEAFF.

This rearrangement joins TRBV25-1 to TRBJ1-5; D uncertain. Trimming took off 4 bases at V and 10 bases at J, with 17 bases between the two ends. From germline, CDR1 is MGHDK and CDR2 SYGVNS. This CDR3 has 14 residues. CDR3 sequence reads: CASSGTGSGSPQHF. CDR3 nucleotide sequence: TGTGCCAGCAGTGGAACGGGTTCTGGTTCACCCCAGCATTTT.

The V call is TRBV18, the J call TRBJ2-2; TRBD1 aligns across 11 bases. Germline V gene sequence: CDR1 KGHSH, CDR2 LQKENI. The CDR3 is 16 residues long. J gave up 5 bases and V 4 bases, and 6 bases lay outside the gene matches. CDR3 region: CASSLWDRGKTGELFF. The CDR3 nucleotides read TGTGCCAGCTCACTATGGGACAGGGGGAAGACCGGGGAGCTGTTTTTT.

The J gene is TRBJ2-1, the V gene TRBV13, with D possibly matching TRBD2 (5 bases). Trimming shortened V by 2 bases and J by 0 bases, and 11 bases separated the two germline ends. Germline V gene sequence: CDR1 PRHDT, CDR2 FYEKMQ (reference sequence). CDR3 length: 16 amino acids. The CDR3 loop is CASSLSRGSSYNEQFF. In nucleotides, the CDR3 is TGTGCCAGCAGCTTATCCCGGGGAAGCTCCTACAATGAGCAGTTCTTC.

In its sample, this clone was seen a few times. The junction differs from germline at one of its ends, possibly a read error. The chain couples TRBV29-1 to TRBJ1-6; D not certain. Germline V gene sequence: CDR1 SQVTM, CDR2 ANQGSEA. The CDR3 runs 13 residues. DNA of the CDR3: TGCAGCGTTCTAGAGAATTATAATTCACCCCCCCACTTT. The encoded protein is CSVLENYNSPPHF.

The rearrangement joins TRBV5-1 to TRBJ2-7, with D possibly matching TRBD1 (6 bases). Germline assignment: CDR1 SGHRS and CDR2 YFSETQ. The CDR3 length is 16 residues. V was cut by 3 bases and J by 1 base, with 17 bases left in between. Here the CDR3 reads CASSWARQAPSYEQYF. Written as DNA, the CDR3 is TGCGCCAGCAGCTGGGCCCGACAGGCTCCTTCCTACGAGCAGTACTTC.

The rearrangement uses TRBV4-3 and TRBJ1-1; 8 bases align to TRBD1. This CDR3 contains 15 residues. V trimming: 2 bases; J trimming: 5 bases; junction bases outside the gene matches: 7. Looked up from germline, CDR1 is LGHNA and CDR2 is YSLEER. The CDR3, as DNA: TGCGCCAGCAGCCAAAACAGGGGGTATGGTACTGAAGCTTTCTTT. It encodes CASSQNRGYGTEAFF.

This chain uses TRBV2 with TRBJ2-4; perhaps TRBD1 as D (5 bases). CDR1 is SNHLY and CDR2 is FYNNEI in the germline V gene. The CDR3 contains 14 residues. V was shortened by 8 bases and J by 1 base, with 12 bases between the two germline ends. CDR3 nucleotide sequence: TGTGCCAGCCATGATCAGGGTGCCAAAAACATTCAGTACTTC. This encodes CASHDQGAKNIQYF.

The V call is TRBV11-2, the J call TRBJ1-6; D perhaps matches TRBD1 (6 bases). There are 19 residues in the CDR3. The germline V gene encodes CDR1 SGHAT and CDR2 FQNNGV. V shed 0 bases and J shed 5 bases, with 20 bases lying between them. CDR3 DNA: TGTGCCAGCAGCTTAGATACTTTTCAGGGGTTAGGGGATAATTCACCCCTCCACTTT. Its translation: CASSLDTFQGLGDNSPLHF.

The chain combines TRBV6-5 with TRBJ1-2, with TRBD1 identical over 8 bases. Germline values: CDR1 MNHEY, CDR2 SVGAGI. After removal of 2 bases from V and 5 bases from J, the junction contained 7 bases not matched to a gene. The CDR3 contains 15 residues. CDR3 nucleotides: TGTGCCAGCAGTTACCGTTGGACAGGGAATTATGGCTACACCTTC. The encoded protein is CASSYRWTGNYGYTF.

V gene TRBV2 combines with J gene TRBJ1-2; tentative D call: TRBD1 (6 bases). V gave up 6 bases and J gave up 8 bases, with 16 bases separating them. Germline V CDR1 and CDR2: SNHLY, FYNNEI. The CDR3 totals 13 residues. CDR3 sequence (DNA): TGTGCCAGCAGATTCGCAGGGGTGGAAGGCTACACCTTC. Translating it yields CASRFAGVEGYTF. The complete variable domain, with remaining parts taken from reference TRBV2 and TRBJ1-2, reads EPEVTQTPSHQVTQMGQEVILRCVPISNHLYFYWYRQILGQKVEFLVSFYNNEISEKSEIFDDQFSVERPDGSNFTLKIRSTKLEDSAMYFCASRFAGVEGYTFGSGTRLTVV.

A few counts support this clone. CDR3 DNA: TGTGCCAGCAGCTTGGACAGCTACGAGCAGTACTTC. Encoded protein: CASSLDSYEQYF. The chain employs TRBV13 and TRBJ2-7; TRBD1 might be the D (6 bases). Germline CDR1 reads PRHDT; CDR2 reads FYEKMQ (reference sequence). V lost 3 bases and J 3 bases, leaving 6 bases between the germline ends. The CDR3 covers 12 residues.

The V gene is TRBV7-8, the J gene TRBJ1-2, with 8 positions matching TRBD1. V shed 1 base, J shed 7 bases, and the junction held 8 bases outside the gene matches. The CDR3 length is 15 residues. Germline-derived CDR1 and CDR2 are SGHVS and FQNEAQ. The CDR3 region is CASSLVTGGLGGYTF. The CDR3 DNA follows: TGTGCCAGCAGCTTAGTTACAGGGGGGTTGGGTGGCTACACCTTC.

The chain combines TRBV11-2 with TRBJ1-1; D is uncertain. V lost 5 bases to trimming and J lost 0 bases, with 10 bases between them. The CDR3 runs to 14 residues. Germline V gene data show CDR1 as SGHAT and CDR2 as FQNNGV. CDR3 loop: CASSLREMNTEAFF. CDR3 sequence (DNA): TGTGCCAGCAGCCTCCGGGAAATGAACACTGAAGCTTTCTTT.

This clone came up a few times. One end of the junction varies from germline; a read error may be responsible. J is TRBJ2-3 and V is TRBV7-7, with a tentative D call TRBD1 (6 bases). Germline V gene data show CDR1 as SSHAT and CDR2 as FNYEAQ (reference sequence). This CDR3 is built from 20 residues. The CDR3 coding sequence is TGTGCTAGCAGTCCAGAGGGGGAACCCGGTTTCAGGGTTTCGACAGATACGCAGTATTTT. This gives the protein CASSPEGEPGFRVSTDTQYF.